This is a list of T cell receptor beta chains from one sample in a study of cytomegalovirus exposure and HLA in healthy donors. Sequencing was performed with immunoSEQ multiplex PCR; in TCRdb, only in-frame clones are kept and a portion is missing. Of tens of thousands of clones listed, 75% to 85% are singletons. Source material: PBMCs. The receptors shown here come from a man aged 25-45 years in good health and CMV-seronegative. CDR3s include the opening cysteine and the closing phenylalanine or tryptophan. The order of the fields is D gene, V gene, clone size, J gene, CDR3 protein, CDR3 DNA. D genes are given only for firm matches. A row's size may be missing; if present it is once, few, many or a size class.

-,TRBV6-6,-,TRBJ2-7,CASSLDRPYEQYF,TGTGCCAGCAGCCTTGACAGACCCTACGAGCAGTACTTC
-,TRBV15,-,TRBJ1-5,CATSRVGRGGQPQHF,TGTGCCACCAGCAGAGTTGGCAGGGGCGGGCAGCCCCAGCATTTT
TRBD2,TRBV7-2,few,TRBJ2-5,CASTERTSGRRETQYF,TGTGCCAGCACCGAAAGGACTAGCGGGAGGCGGGAGACCCAGTACTTC
TRBD2,TRBV29-1,-,TRBJ2-2,CSVRLAGGNTGELFF,TGCAGCGTCAGACTAGCGGGAGGGAACACCGGGGAGCTGTTTTTT
TRBD1,TRBV18,-,TRBJ2-1,CASSTLGQGGSYNEQFF,TGTGCCAGCTCAACCCTAGGACAGGGGGGCTCCTACAATGAGCAGTTCTTC
-,TRBV19,-,TRBJ1-5,CASNERGSWGQPQHF,TGTGCCAGTAATGAGCGGGGCTCCTGGGGGCAGCCCCAGCATTTT
TRBD1,TRBV6-5,-,TRBJ1-2,CASSYDLGQGIGGYTF,TGTGCCAGCAGTTACGACCTGGGACAGGGAATAGGTGGCTACACCTTC
TRBD1,TRBV7-8,-,TRBJ1-1,CASSIQGAAMNTEAFF,TGTGCCAGCAGTATACAGGGGGCCGCAATGAACACTGAAGCTTTCTTT
TRBD2,TRBV9,-,TRBJ2-3,CASSVGTSGLTDTQYF,TGTGCCAGCAGCGTAGGGACTAGCGGACTCACAGATACGCAGTATTTT
-,TRBV2,few,TRBJ1-4,CASISQGVTNEKLFF,TGTGCCAGCATATCGCAAGGGGTAACTAATGAAAAACTGTTTTTT
TRBD2,TRBV13,-,TRBJ2-3,CASSSDSGGGTDTQYF,TGTGCCAGCAGCTCAGATAGCGGGGGGGGCACAGATACGCAGTATTTT
-,TRBV6-5,-,TRBJ2-7,CASSSAGQTYEQYF,TGTGCCAGCAGCTCCGCGGGACAGACCTACGAGCAGTACTTC
-,TRBV5-6,-,TRBJ1-1,CASSFEVMNTEAFF,TGTGCCAGCAGCTTTGAGGTTATGAACACTGAAGCTTTCTTT
TRBD2,TRBV4-1,-,TRBJ2-1,CASSQVPAGGVINEQFF,TGCGCCAGCAGCCAAGTCCCAGCGGGGGGTGTCATCAATGAGCAGTTCTTC
TRBD1,TRBV7-2,-,TRBJ2-7,CASSSRDRAYEQYF,TGTGCCAGCAGCTCTCGGGACAGAGCCTACGAGCAGTACTTC
TRBD1,TRBV7-9,few,TRBJ1-2,CSSSRRQGSNYGYTF,TGTTCCAGCAGCCGTCGACAGGGGTCAAACTATGGCTACACCTTC
TRBD2,TRBV30,-,TRBJ2-7,CAWSAAGGNYEQYF,TGTGCCTGGAGTGCAGCGGGAGGCAACTACGAGCAGTACTTC
-,TRBV7-9,-,TRBJ1-6,CASSPGGENSPLHF,TGTGCCAGCAGCCCCGGCGGCGAGAATTCACCCCTCCACTTT
-,TRBV21-1,-,TRBJ2-5,CASSTSPGRAGETQYF,TGTGCCAGCAGCACCTCCCCGGGACGAGCGGGAGAGACCCAGTACTTC
TRBD1,TRBV4-2,few,TRBJ1-4,CASSLGTANEKLFF,TGTGCCAGCAGCCTCGGGACAGCTAATGAAAAACTGTTTTTT
TRBD2,TRBV28,once,TRBJ2-7,CASMFSGAPYEQYF,TGTGCCAGCATGTTTAGCGGGGCTCCCTACGAGCAGTACTTC